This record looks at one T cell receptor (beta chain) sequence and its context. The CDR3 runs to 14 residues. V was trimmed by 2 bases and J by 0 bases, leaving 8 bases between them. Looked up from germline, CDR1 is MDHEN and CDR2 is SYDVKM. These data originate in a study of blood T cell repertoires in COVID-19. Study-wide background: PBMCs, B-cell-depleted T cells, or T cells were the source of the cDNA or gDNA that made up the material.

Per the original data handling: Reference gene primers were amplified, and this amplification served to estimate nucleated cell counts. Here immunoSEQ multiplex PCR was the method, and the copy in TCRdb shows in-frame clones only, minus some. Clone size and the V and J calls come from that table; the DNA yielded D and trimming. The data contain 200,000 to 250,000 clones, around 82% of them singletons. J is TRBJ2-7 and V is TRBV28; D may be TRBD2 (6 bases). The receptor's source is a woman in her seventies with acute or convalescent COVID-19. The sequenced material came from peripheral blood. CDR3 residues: CASSLRGGSYEQYF. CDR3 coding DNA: TGTGCCAGCAGTTTACGGGGAGGCTCCTACGAGCAGTACTTC.